These T cell receptor beta chains were read from a single sample in a study of T cells after posttransplantation cyclophosphamide. The repertoire was sequenced with immunoSEQ multiplex PCR; TCRdb's copy has only in-frame clones and lacks some. The repertoire holds 9,700 or so clones, with more than 70% as singletons. Sequences were derived from PBMCs, sampled roughly 460 days after allogeneic stem cell transplant with calcineurin inhibitor and methotrexate. Receptor source: a male patient aged 45-59 years who received an allogeneic stem cell transplant from an unrelated donor, was CMV-positive, and had chronic GVHD only. The graft donor may account for some of the T cells. Each CDR3 is given with its conserved first and last residue. Each record gives: J gene, D gene, V gene, clone size, CDR3 length, CDR3 protein, CDR3 DNA. The D gene is left open where the match is weak. Expanded clones are given a class, and other clones once, few, many or no size at all.

j_call: TRBJ1-1; d_call: .; v_call: TRBV6-6; clone_size: .; cdr3_length: 12; cdr3_aa: CASTSRRAEAFF; cdr3_nt: TGTGCCAGCACTTCCCGGAGGGCTGAAGCTTTCTTT
j_call: TRBJ1-6; d_call: TRBD1; v_call: TRBV2; clone_size: .; cdr3_length: 14; cdr3_aa: CASSPEGAGSPLHF; cdr3_nt: TGTGCCAGCAGCCCAGAGGGGGCAGGGTCACCCCTCCACTTT
j_call: TRBJ1-1; d_call: .; v_call: TRBV5-1; clone_size: .; cdr3_length: 14; cdr3_aa: CASSLEGVTTEAFF; cdr3_nt: TGCGCCAGCAGCTTGGAGGGGGTAACCACTGAAGCTTTCTTT
j_call: TRBJ2-2; d_call: .; v_call: TRBV5-1; clone_size: .; cdr3_length: 14; cdr3_aa: CASSARTVLGELFF; cdr3_nt: TGCGCCAGCAGCGCAAGGACAGTTCTCGGGGAGCTGTTTTTT
j_call: TRBJ2-1; d_call: .; v_call: TRBV4-2; clone_size: .; cdr3_length: 14; cdr3_aa: CASSQVSGYNEQFF; cdr3_nt: TGTGCCAGCAGCCAAGTAAGCGGATACAATGAGCAGTTCTTC
j_call: TRBJ2-7; d_call: TRBD2; v_call: TRBV4-1; clone_size: .; cdr3_length: 16; cdr3_aa: CASSQAVRENSYEQYF; cdr3_nt: TGCGCCAGCAGCCAAGCGGTGCGGGAGAACTCCTACGAGCAGTACTTC
j_call: TRBJ2-5; d_call: .; v_call: TRBV7-2; clone_size: .; cdr3_length: 13; cdr3_aa: CASSSGPGETQYF; cdr3_nt: TGTGCCAGCAGCTCCGGTCCCGGGGAGACCCAGTACTTC
j_call: TRBJ2-1; d_call: TRBD2; v_call: TRBV9; clone_size: .; cdr3_length: 15; cdr3_aa: CASSVEGLAFNEQFF; cdr3_nt: TGTGCCAGCAGCGTAGAGGGACTAGCGTTCAATGAGCAGTTCTTC
j_call: TRBJ2-7; d_call: .; v_call: TRBV2; clone_size: .; cdr3_length: 14; cdr3_aa: CASMPRTDTYEQYF; cdr3_nt: TGTGCCAGCATGCCCCGGACAGATACGTACGAGCAGTACTTC
j_call: TRBJ2-6; d_call: .; v_call: TRBV7-3; clone_size: .; cdr3_length: 15; cdr3_aa: CASSPQGSGANVLTF; cdr3_nt: TGTGCCAGCAGCCCCCAGGGTTCTGGGGCCAACGTCCTGACTTTC
j_call: TRBJ2-7; d_call: .; v_call: TRBV5-8; clone_size: few; cdr3_length: 17; cdr3_aa: CASSLPGRLAASYEQYF; cdr3_nt: TGTGCCAGCAGCTTGCCAGGGCGGTTAGCGGCCTCCTACGAGCAGTACTTC
j_call: TRBJ1-4; d_call: .; v_call: TRBV18; clone_size: .; cdr3_length: 13; cdr3_aa: CASSPRSDEKLFF; cdr3_nt: TGTGCCAGCTCACCACGATCGGATGAAAAACTGTTTTTT
j_call: TRBJ1-2; d_call: TRBD1; v_call: TRBV6-1; clone_size: .; cdr3_length: 13; cdr3_aa: CASSSGTGGSDTF; cdr3_nt: TGTGCCAGCAGCTCCGGGACAGGGGGCTCGGACACCTTC
j_call: TRBJ2-7; d_call: .; v_call: TRBV6-6; clone_size: .; cdr3_length: 15; cdr3_aa: CASSYSSRAHYEQYF; cdr3_nt: TGTGCCAGCAGTTACTCCTCGCGGGCCCACTACGAGCAGTACTTC
j_call: TRBJ1-1; d_call: .; v_call: TRBV19; clone_size: .; cdr3_length: 13; cdr3_aa: CASSIVVNTEAFF; cdr3_nt: TGTGCCAGTAGTATAGTAGTTAACACTGAAGCTTTCTTT
j_call: TRBJ2-3; d_call: .; v_call: TRBV5-4; clone_size: once; cdr3_length: 13; cdr3_aa: CASSLRGGDTQYF; cdr3_nt: TGTGCCAGCAGCTTGAGGGGGGGAGATACGCAGTATTTT
j_call: TRBJ2-7; d_call: .; v_call: TRBV28; clone_size: .; cdr3_length: 16; cdr3_aa: CASSFSKAAGNYEQYF; cdr3_nt: TGTGCCAGCAGTTTTTCTAAAGCAGCGGGCAACTACGAGCAGTACTTC
j_call: TRBJ1-1; d_call: TRBD1; v_call: TRBV20-1; clone_size: .; cdr3_length: 11; cdr3_aa: CSAGQGSWAFF; cdr3_nt: TGCAGTGCTGGACAGGGTTCTTGGGCTTTCTTT
j_call: TRBJ2-2; d_call: TRBD2; v_call: TRBV7-9; clone_size: .; cdr3_length: 12; cdr3_aa: CASGSGTGELFF; cdr3_nt: TGTGCCAGCGGTAGCGGGACCGGGGAGCTGTTTTTT
j_call: TRBJ2-1; d_call: .; v_call: TRBV7-9; clone_size: .; cdr3_length: 10; cdr3_aa: CASSPGEQFF; cdr3_nt: TGTGCCAGCAGCCCCGGGGAGCAGTTCTTC
j_call: TRBJ1-4; d_call: .; v_call: TRBV25-1; clone_size: .; cdr3_length: 15; cdr3_aa: CASSESGQGSEKLFF; cdr3_nt: TGTGCCAGCAGTGAATCCGGCCAGGGCAGTGAAAAACTGTTTTTT
j_call: TRBJ2-1; d_call: TRBD2; v_call: TRBV7-8; clone_size: .; cdr3_length: 15; cdr3_aa: CASSQLAGGYDEQFF; cdr3_nt: TGTGCCAGCAGCCAACTAGCGGGAGGTTACGATGAGCAGTTCTTC
j_call: TRBJ1-1; d_call: .; v_call: TRBV19; clone_size: few; cdr3_length: 15; cdr3_aa: CAASRGLGRNTEAFF; cdr3_nt: TGTGCTGCATCCAGGGGTTTGGGCAGGAACACTGAAGCTTTCTTT
j_call: TRBJ2-2; d_call: .; v_call: TRBV6-4; clone_size: .; cdr3_length: 15; cdr3_aa: CASRANRARTGELFF; cdr3_nt: TGTGCCAGCAGGGCCAACAGGGCTCGCACCGGGGAGCTGTTTTTT
j_call: TRBJ2-3; d_call: .; v_call: TRBV5-4; clone_size: .; cdr3_length: 12; cdr3_aa: CASSLGQGTQYF; cdr3_nt: TGTGCCAGCAGCTTGGGACAAGGTACGCAGTATTTT
j_call: TRBJ2-3; d_call: TRBD2; v_call: TRBV13; clone_size: .; cdr3_length: 19; cdr3_aa: CASSSVGLAGGPRTDTQYF; cdr3_nt: TGTGCCAGCAGCAGCGTAGGACTAGCGGGAGGGCCCAGGACAGATACGCAGTATTTT
j_call: TRBJ1-4; d_call: TRBD1; v_call: TRBV9; clone_size: .; cdr3_length: 15; cdr3_aa: CASSATGASAEKLFF; cdr3_nt: TGTGCCAGCAGCGCCACAGGGGCCAGCGCTGAAAAACTGTTTTTT
j_call: TRBJ2-5; d_call: .; v_call: TRBV9; clone_size: .; cdr3_length: 15; cdr3_aa: CASSVSLNTQETQYF; cdr3_nt: TGTGCCAGCAGCGTATCTCTGAACACCCAAGAGACCCAGTACTTC
j_call: TRBJ2-1; d_call: TRBD1; v_call: TRBV5-1; clone_size: .; cdr3_length: 15; cdr3_aa: CASIPRGGAYNEQFF; cdr3_nt: TGCGCCAGCATCCCCCGAGGGGGCGCGTACAATGAGCAGTTCTTC
j_call: TRBJ2-7; d_call: .; v_call: TRBV28; clone_size: .; cdr3_length: 13; cdr3_aa: CASSLTMMGEQYF; cdr3_nt: TGTGCCAGCAGTTTAACTATGATGGGCGAGCAGTACTTC
j_call: TRBJ2-7; d_call: .; v_call: TRBV28; clone_size: .; cdr3_length: 12; cdr3_aa: CASGQLYHEQYF; cdr3_nt: TGTGCCAGCGGACAGCTGTACCACGAGCAGTACTTC